Following are 24 T cell receptor beta chains from one sample sequenced in a study of T-cell memory formation after mild COVID-19. One entry per CDR3 protein, called by TCRdb with MiXCR from the 5' RACE reads. The repertoire holds fewer than 400,000 distinct CDR3 sequences, with 10% to 15% as singletons. The specimen sequenced was PBMCs or a T cell subset sorted from them (not recorded which). Receptor source: a man aged 18 to 29 who had mild COVID-19 (a few samples of this study predate the infection). Cell type and time point are not known.

This clonotype was detected many times. The chain combines TRBV4-3 with TRBJ2-1; TRBD1 matches at 9 bases. This CDR3 comprises 15 residues. V gave up 8 bases and J gave up 6 bases; unmatched junction bases: 11. Per the germline V gene, CDR1 is LGHNA and CDR2 is YSLEER. CDR3 coding DNA: TGCGCCAGCGGGCCGTTGGGACAGGGAGGCAATGAGCAGTTCTTC. Translation gives CASGPLGQGGNEQFF.

This clonotype has just a few counts. The rearrangement uses TRBV4-1 and TRBJ2-1; 7 bases are shared with TRBD2. The CDR3 runs to 17 residues. Germline assignment: CDR1 MGHRA and CDR2 YSYEKL. After removal of 0 bases from V and 6 bases from J, the junction contained 11 bases not matched to a gene. CDR3 residues: CASSQDQGAGYGNEQFF. The CDR3 coding sequence is TGCGCCAGCAGCCAAGATCAAGGAGCGGGGTATGGCAATGAGCAGTTCTTC.

This clonotype has only a few counts. The chain links TRBV12-3 or TRBV12-4 to TRBJ1-3; 8 nucleotides align to TRBD1. The CDR3 extends over 14 amino acids. The V and J ends lost 4 bases and 8 bases, in that order; junction bases with no gene match: 7. This CDR3 reads CASSSDREVYTIYF. CDR3 DNA: TGTGCCAGCAGTTCGGACAGGGAGGTATACACCATATATTTT.

This chain links TRBV5-6 with TRBJ2-5; D gene unclear. Germline assignment: CDR1 SGHDT and CDR2 YYEEEE. This CDR3 is built from 15 residues. The ends were cut back, 3 bases at V and 2 bases at J, with 14 bases in the middle. The CDR3 DNA follows: TGTGCCAGCAGCTCCGTCGGTCTGAGTCAAGAGACCCAGTACTTC. This sequence encodes CASSSVGLSQETQYF. Looking up the rest from reference TRBV5-6 and TRBJ2-5 gives the full variable domain: DAGVTQSPTHLIKTRGQQVTLRCSPKSGHDTVSWYQQALGQGPQFIFQYYEEEERQRGNFPDRFSGHQFPNYSSELNVNALLLGDSALYLCASSSVGLSQETQYFGPGTRLLVL.

This clonotype was counted only a few times. The chain has TRBV6-1 and TRBJ1-5; 10 positions match TRBD1. CDR3 length: 18 amino acids. V was pared by 6 bases and J by 2 bases, with 13 bases of the junction left unmatched. The germline CDR1 and CDR2 sequences are MNHNS and SASEGT. The DNA of the CDR3 is TGTGCCAGCAGAGCTCGGGACAGGGGAGGATTCGGCAATCAGCCCCAGCATTTT. Its translation: CASRARDRGGFGNQPQHF.

V and J are TRBV20-1 and TRBJ2-4; 9 nucleotides agree with TRBD1. Germline trimming cut 7 bases from V and 6 bases from J; bases unmatched to any gene: 4. Germline CDR1 DFQATT, CDR2 SNEGSKA (reference sequence). The CDR3 spans 12 residues. CDR3 bases: TGCAGTGGCCGGGACAGGGTAAACATTCAGTACTTC. This translates into CSGRDRVNIQYF.

The DNA of the CDR3 is TGTGCCAGCAGTAGAAATACCGGGACCGCGAGGGAGCTGTTTTTT. Its translation is CASSRNTGTARELFF. The chain combines TRBV7-8 with TRBJ2-2; D may match TRBD1 or TRBD2 (5 bases each). Trimming removed 6 bases from V and 9 bases from J, with 20 bases in between. CDR3 length equals 15 residues. CDR1 is SGHVS and CDR2 is FQNEAQ in the germline V gene.

In this sample, this clonotype turned up once. The rearrangement joins TRBV10-3 to TRBJ2-3, with 8 nucleotides matching TRBD1. CDR3 length: 13 residues. The V gene's germline CDR1 is ENHRY and CDR2 SYGVKD. V trimming: 10 bases; J trimming: 6 bases; junction bases outside the gene matches: 9. The CDR3, as DNA: TGTGCCACCTTGGGACAGGCGGAGGATACGCAGTATTTT. It is translated as CATLGQAEDTQYF.

The chain combines TRBV6-2 or TRBV6-3 with TRBJ1-1; the D gene is possibly TRBD1 (6 bases). The CDR3 runs to 16 residues. Germline V gene data show CDR1 as MNHEY and CDR2 as SVGEGT. Trimming shortened V by 2 bases and J by 1 base, and 14 bases separated the two germline ends. For the CDR3, the DNA is TGTGCCAGCAGTTACCCGGCAGGGGCAACGAACACTGAAGCTTTCTTT. Translated: CASSYPAGATNTEAFF.

This clonotype was seen a handful of times. The V and J genes are TRBV5-1 and TRBJ2-1; the match to TRBD1 covers 10 bases. CDR3 length: 13 residues. With 4 bases clipped from V and 7 bases from J, the junction kept 2 bases outside the gene matches. CDR1 SGHRS and CDR2 YFSETQ come from the germline V gene. The CDR3 loop reads CASSRQGANEQFF. The CDR3 region has the DNA TGCGCCAGCAGCAGACAGGGGGCAAATGAGCAGTTCTTC.

This clonotype was detected a few times. In DNA form, the CDR3 reads TGCGCCAGCAGCCAAGCGGCAAGGGGGGGCGCGGAGGCCCAAGAGACCCAGTACTTC. This gives the protein CASSQAARGGAEAQETQYF. This sequence joins TRBV4-3 and TRBJ2-5; weak D call: TRBD2 (7 bases). Germline CDR1 LGHNA, CDR2 YSLEER. This CDR3 comprises 19 residues. The ends were cut back, 1 base at V and 1 base at J, with 22 bases in the middle.

This clonotype was counted only a few times. This chain connects TRBV28 to TRBJ2-7; weak D call: TRBD2 (5 bases). CDR3 size: 13 residues. V lost 3 bases to trimming and J lost 4 bases, with 10 bases between them. The germline V gene encodes CDR1 MDHEN and CDR2 SYDVKM. CDR3 coding DNA: TGTGCCAGCAGTTTGGTCCCGGGGTACGAGCAGTACGTC. It yields the protein CASSLVPGYEQYV.

In this sample, this clonotype turned up many times. This chain joins TRBV7-3 and TRBJ2-7, with a weak D call TRBD2 (7 bases). The CDR3 has 15 residues. Per germline, CDR1 SGHTA and CDR2 FQGTGA. V lost 1 base and J lost 1, with 11 bases in between. CDR3 region: CASSLRRGPSYEQYF. For the CDR3, the DNA is TGTGCCAGCAGCTTAAGGCGGGGGCCGTCCTACGAGCAGTACTTC.

The chain uses TRBV5-1 and TRBJ2-7; the D gene is possibly TRBD2 (5 bases). The length of the CDR3 is 15 residues. V lost 0 bases and J lost 5, with 15 bases in between. Germline V lookup: CDR1 SGHRS, CDR2 YFSETQ. The CDR3 here is CASSLAARPGNEQYF. CDR3 DNA: TGCGCCAGCAGCTTGGCCGCTCGCCCGGGGAACGAGCAGTACTTC.

On this clonotype itself: Compared with germline, one end of the junction differs, possibly owing to a read error. J is TRBJ2-6 and V is TRBV2; D is possibly TRBD1 (5 bases). The CDR3 is made up of 14 amino acids. Looked up from germline, CDR1 is SNHLY and CDR2 is FYNNEI. The CDR3 spells CASRWSSGANALTF. The CDR3 nucleotides read TGTGCCAGCAGGTGGAGCTCTGGGGCCAACGCCCTGACTTTC.

This chain connects TRBV2 to TRBJ1-2, with D maybe TRBD1 (5 bases). This CDR3 comprises 13 residues. The V end lost 4 bases, the J end lost 9 bases, and 15 bases lay between the germline ends. The germline V gene has CDR1 SNHLY and CDR2 FYNNEI. The DNA of the CDR3 is TGTGCCAGCAGTGCAGCGACAGATAAGCGCTACACCTTC. This gives the protein CASSAATDKRYTF.

This clonotype came up a few times. The chain carries TRBV6-2 or TRBV6-3 and TRBJ2-7; either TRBD1 or TRBD2 may supply D (5 bases each). Trimming took off 6 bases at V and 6 bases at J, with 15 bases between the two ends. There are 13 residues in the CDR3. The germline V gene encodes CDR1 MNHEY and CDR2 SVGEGT. The CDR3 coding sequence is TGTGCCAGCAGCCCGGGTCGAGGGGTCGAGCAGTACTTC. Translation gives CASSPGRGVEQYF.

This clonotype was detected only a few times. J is TRBJ2-5 and V is TRBV6-2 or TRBV6-3, with D perhaps matching TRBD2 (6 bases). With 5 bases removed from V and 1 base from J, the gap between germline ends came to 11 bases. Germline CDR1 reads MNHEY; CDR2 reads SVGEGT. The CDR3 consists of 14 residues. This chain's CDR3 is CASSPRRGQETQYF. CDR3 DNA: TGTGCCAGCAGTCCCCGGAGGGGCCAAGAGACCCAGTACTTC.

This clonotype has at least ten counts. This rearrangement joins TRBV7-9 to TRBJ1-1; TRBD1 is a possible D gene (5 bases). Germline lookup yields CDR1 SEHNR and CDR2 FQNEAQ (reference sequence). V dropped 5 bases and J dropped 7 bases, with 14 bases sitting between them. The CDR3 is 13 residues long. CDR3 in amino acids: CASSLLLDSEAFF. The CDR3, as DNA: TGTGCCAGCAGCCTTCTATTAGACAGTGAAGCTTTCTTT.

The chain uses TRBV6-4 and TRBJ1-6; D unresolved. V was shortened by 3 bases and J by 7 bases, with 10 bases between the two germline ends. The CDR3 contains 14 residues. Germline CDR1 and CDR2: MRHNA and SNTAGT. DNA for the CDR3: TGTGCCAGCAGTGAGGGGAACCCAAATTCACCCCTCCACTTT. Its protein is CASSEGNPNSPLHF.

This clonotype was seen just once. The J gene is TRBJ2-7, the V gene TRBV28, with a tentative D call TRBD2 (7 bases). V lost 1 base and J lost 7, with 14 bases in between. There are 14 residues in the CDR3. In germline, CDR1 is MDHEN, CDR2 SYDVKM. The CDR3 loop reads CASSLFAGAGEQYV. As DNA, the CDR3 is TGTGCCAGCAGTTTATTCGCGGGGGCGGGAGAGCAGTACGTC.

This clonotype was seen ten or more times. This chain links TRBV7-2 with TRBJ2-1; possibly TRBD2 for D (5 bases). Germline CDR1 SGHTA, CDR2 FQGNSA. The V end was cut by 6 bases, the J end by 9 bases, with 12 bases between. The CDR3 totals 12 residues. The CDR3 here is CASRGGGSEQFF. CDR3 sequence (DNA): TGTGCCAGCAGGGGCGGTGGGAGTGAGCAGTTCTTC.

This clonotype has more than one count but fewer than ten. The chain has TRBV6-5 and TRBJ2-1, with 10 positions matching TRBD2. Germline CDR1 MNHEY, CDR2 SVGAGI. The CDR3 consists of 18 residues. Trimming cost V 7 bases and J 6 bases; bases outside gene matches: 18. For the CDR3, the DNA is TGTGCCAGCAATTCGGACAGGTCCCTAGCGGGGGCCGGCAATGAGCAGTTCTTC. The encoded protein is CASNSDRSLAGAGNEQFF.

Only a few counts were recorded for this clonotype. V gene TRBV6-5 combines with J gene TRBJ1-1; the match to TRBD1 covers 9 bases. The CDR3 loop spans 15 amino acids. V trimming: 6 bases; J trimming: 11 bases; junction bases outside the gene matches: 16. CDR1 is MNHEY, CDR2 SVGAGI, per germline. In nucleotides, the CDR3 is TGTGCCAGCAGGCTAGGAGGGACAGGGTCGAAAAAGGCTTTCTTT. Translation: CASRLGGTGSKKAFF.